This TCR beta chain was sequenced during a study of control samples from healthy donors and cancer patients. The V gene lost 3 bases and the J gene lost 0 bases, with 11 bases spanning the gap. This CDR3 is 15 amino acids long. CDR1 is MNHEY and CDR2 is SMNVEV in the germline V gene (reference sequence). Profiling relied on immunoSEQ multiplex PCR, and the TCRdb table lists in-frame clones only, not all of them. The sample has roughly 130,000 clones; approximately 89% are singletons. The chain is built from TRBV27 and TRBJ1-1; D unresolved. The sequence came from a man aged 18 to 30 in good health. The sample consisted of blood. The DNA for the CDR3 is TGTGCCAGCAGTTTGGGCGGTGGAATGAACACTGAAGCTTTCTTT. Amino acid sequence: CASSLGGGMNTEAFF.